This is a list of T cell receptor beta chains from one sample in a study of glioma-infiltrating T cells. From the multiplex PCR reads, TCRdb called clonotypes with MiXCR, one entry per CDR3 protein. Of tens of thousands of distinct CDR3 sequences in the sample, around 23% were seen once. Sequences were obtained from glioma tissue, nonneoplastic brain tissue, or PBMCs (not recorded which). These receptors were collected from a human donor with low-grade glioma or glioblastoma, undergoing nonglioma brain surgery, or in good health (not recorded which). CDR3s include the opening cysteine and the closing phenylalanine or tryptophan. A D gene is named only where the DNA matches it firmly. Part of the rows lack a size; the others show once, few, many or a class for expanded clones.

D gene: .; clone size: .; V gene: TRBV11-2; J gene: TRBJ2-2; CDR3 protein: CASGDRGYANTGELFF; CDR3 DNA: TGTGCCAGCGGGGACCGGGGCTACGCGAACACCGGGGAGCTGTTTTTT
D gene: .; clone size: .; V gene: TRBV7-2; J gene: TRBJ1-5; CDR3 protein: CASSLLGNKPQHF; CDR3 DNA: TGTGCCAGCAGCTTACTAGGGAATAAGCCCCAGCATTTT
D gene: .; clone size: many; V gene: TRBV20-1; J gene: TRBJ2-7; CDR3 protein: CSAGDRGYYEQYF; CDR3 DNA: TGCAGTGCTGGAGACCGGGGTTACTACGAGCAGTACTTC
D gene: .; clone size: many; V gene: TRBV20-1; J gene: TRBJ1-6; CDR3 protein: CSARRANNSPLHF; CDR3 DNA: TGCAGTGCTCGACGGGCTAATAATTCACCCCTCCACTTT
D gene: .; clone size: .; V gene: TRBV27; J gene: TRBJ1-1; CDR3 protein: CASRTDNTEAFF; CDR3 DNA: TGTGCCAGCCGGACGGATAACACTGAAGCTTTCTTT
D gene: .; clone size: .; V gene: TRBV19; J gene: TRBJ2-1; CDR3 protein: CASSIVGGQLNEQFF; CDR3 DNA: TGTGCCAGTAGTATAGTAGGGGGACAACTCAATGAGCAGTTCTTC
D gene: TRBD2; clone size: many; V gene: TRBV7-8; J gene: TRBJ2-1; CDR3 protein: CASRTTSWTRRDEQFF; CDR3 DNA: TGTGCCAGCAGAACCACGTCCTGGACTAGACGGGATGAGCAGTTCTTC
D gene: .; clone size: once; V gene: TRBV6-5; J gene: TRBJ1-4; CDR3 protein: CASSLGWGEKLFF; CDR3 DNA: TGTGCCAGCAGTTTAGGGTGGGGTGAAAAACTGTTTTTT
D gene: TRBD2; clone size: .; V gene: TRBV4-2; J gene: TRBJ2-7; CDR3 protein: CASSPLLAGVGEQYF; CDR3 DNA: TGTGCCAGCAGCCCCTTACTAGCGGGGGTTGGAGAGCAGTACTTC
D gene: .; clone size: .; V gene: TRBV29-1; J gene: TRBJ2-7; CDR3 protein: CSALTAYEQYF; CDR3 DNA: TGCAGCGCTCTGACAGCCTACGAGCAGTACTTC
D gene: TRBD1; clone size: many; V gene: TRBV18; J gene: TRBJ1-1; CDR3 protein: CASSPPFPGQGNTEAFF; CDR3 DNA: TGTGCCAGCTCACCACCGTTCCCGGGACAGGGTAACACTGAAGCTTTCTTT
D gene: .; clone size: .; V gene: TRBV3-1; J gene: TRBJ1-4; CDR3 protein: CASSQRTANEKLFF; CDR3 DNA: TGTGCCAGCAGCCAAAGAACGGCTAATGAAAAACTGTTTTTT
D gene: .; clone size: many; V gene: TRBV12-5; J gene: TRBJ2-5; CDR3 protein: CASGLSSGAGETQYF; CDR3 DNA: TGTGCTAGTGGTTTGTCGTCTGGGGCCGGCGAGACCCAGTACTTC
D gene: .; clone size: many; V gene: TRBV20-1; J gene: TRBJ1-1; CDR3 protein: CSAMVTEAFF; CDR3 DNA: TGCAGTGCGATGGTCACTGAAGCTTTCTTT
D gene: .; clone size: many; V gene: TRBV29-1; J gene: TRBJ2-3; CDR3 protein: CSAAGKGVTDTQYF; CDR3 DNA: TGCAGCGCGGCGGGCAAGGGGGTCACAGATACGCAGTATTTT
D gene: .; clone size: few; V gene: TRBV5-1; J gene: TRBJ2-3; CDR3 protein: CASSLGQSGSGTDTQYF; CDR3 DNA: TGCGCCAGCAGTCTAGGGCAGTCTGGTAGCGGCACAGATACGCAGTATTTT
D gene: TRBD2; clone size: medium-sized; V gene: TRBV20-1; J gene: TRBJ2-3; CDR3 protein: CSARAGTSGRAYTQYF; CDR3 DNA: TGCAGTGCTAGAGCGGGGACTAGCGGGAGGGCCTATACGCAGTATTTT
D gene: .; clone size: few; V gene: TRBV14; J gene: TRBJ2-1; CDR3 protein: CASSQENIRGNEQFF; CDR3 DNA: TGTGCCAGCAGCCAAGAAAACATCCGAGGGAATGAGCAGTTCTTC
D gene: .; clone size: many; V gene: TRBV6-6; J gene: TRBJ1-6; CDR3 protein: CASSYGDSESPLHF; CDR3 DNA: TGTGCCAGCAGTTACGGGGACTCTGAATCACCCCTCCACTTT
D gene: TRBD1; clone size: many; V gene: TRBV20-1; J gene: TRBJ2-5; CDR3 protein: CSASDFGTGGNQETQYF; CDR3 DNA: TGCAGTGCTAGTGACTTCGGGACAGGGGGAAACCAAGAGACCCAGTACTTC
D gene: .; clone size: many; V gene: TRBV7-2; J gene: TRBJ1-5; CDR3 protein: CASSLWTGDQPQHF; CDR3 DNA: TGTGCCAGCAGCCTCTGGACGGGCGATCAGCCCCAGCATTTT
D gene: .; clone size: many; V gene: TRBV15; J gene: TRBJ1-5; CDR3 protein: CATSRDAVSGQPQHF; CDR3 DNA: TGTGCCACCAGCAGAGATGCGGTTTCGGGGCAGCCCCAGCATTTT
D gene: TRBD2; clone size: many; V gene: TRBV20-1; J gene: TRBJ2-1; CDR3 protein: CSARRTSGTFGEQFF; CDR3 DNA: TGCAGTGCTCGAAGGACTAGCGGGACATTTGGTGAGCAGTTCTTC
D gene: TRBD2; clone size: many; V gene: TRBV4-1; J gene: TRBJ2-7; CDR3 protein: CASSPWGGEQYF; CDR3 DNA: TGCGCCAGCAGCCCTTGGGGAGGGGAGCAGTACTTC
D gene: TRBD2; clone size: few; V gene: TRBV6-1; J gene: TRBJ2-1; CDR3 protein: CASSLLAGAGGEQFF; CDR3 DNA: TGTGCCAGCAGTCTACTAGCGGGAGCAGGTGGTGAGCAGTTCTTC
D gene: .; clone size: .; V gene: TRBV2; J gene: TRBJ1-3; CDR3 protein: CASQPWLGDRGNTIYF; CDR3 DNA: TGTGCCAGCCAACCCTGGCTCGGGGACCGTGGAAACACCATATATTTT
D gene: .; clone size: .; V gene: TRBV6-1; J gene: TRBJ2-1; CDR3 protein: CATHAKGPWYNEQFF; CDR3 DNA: TGTGCCACCCACGCGAAAGGGCCGTGGTACAATGAGCAGTTCTTC
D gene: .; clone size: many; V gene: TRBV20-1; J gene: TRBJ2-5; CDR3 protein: CSVLQQQETQYF; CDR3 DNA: TGCAGCGTCCTTCAGCAACAGGAGACCCAGTACTTC